These 12 T cell receptor beta chains originate from one sample sequenced in a study of cytotoxic CD8 clonotypes in ibrutinib-treated CLL. Assay: immunoSEQ multiplex PCR; the TCRdb copy retains only in-frame clones and omits some. Among a few hundred thousand clones, 70% were seen once, and the ten largest hold roughly 15%. The material sequenced was PBMCs, taken after 24 months of ibrutinib treatment. The receptor set was obtained from a human donor with chronic lymphocytic leukemia.

The chain couples TRBV7-9 to TRBJ1-4; D is uncertain. V was pared by 1 base and J by 8 bases, with 11 bases between. The length of the CDR3 is 14 residues. Germline-derived CDR1 and CDR2 are SEHNR and FQNEAQ (reference sequence). This CDR3 is CASSLETRREKLFF. The CDR3 DNA sequence: TGTGCCAGCAGCTTAGAGACCAGACGAGAAAAACTGTTTTTT. The full variable domain, its missing parts supplied by reference TRBV7-9 and TRBJ1-4, is DTGVSQNPRHKITKRGQNVTFRCDPISEHNRLYWYRQTLGQGPEFLTYFQNEAQLEKSRLLSDRFSAERPKGSFSTLEIQRTEQGDSAMYLCASSLETRREKLFFGSGTQLSVL.

V gene TRBV6-1 combines with J gene TRBJ2-2; no clear D. CDR3 size: 13 residues. Germline V gene sequence: CDR1 MNHNS, CDR2 SASEGT. V was trimmed by 3 bases and J by 4 bases, leaving 6 bases between them. The CDR3 sequence is CASSDGVTGELFF. The CDR3 bases are TGTGCCAGCAGTGATGGTGTCACCGGGGAGCTGTTTTTT.

This sequence joins TRBV7-9 and TRBJ2-1, with 11 bases lining up with TRBD2. The CDR3 loop spans 15 amino acids. The junction had 9 bases not matched to a gene; V was cut back by 5 bases and J by 9 bases. Germline-derived CDR1 and CDR2 are SEHNR and FQNEAQ (reference sequence). The CDR3: CASSAGSGRALEQFF. The CDR3 bases are TGTGCCAGCAGCGCCGGTAGCGGGAGGGCCCTTGAGCAGTTCTTC.

The rearrangement links TRBV15 to TRBJ2-2; D remains ambiguous. Trimming cost V 1 base and J 5 bases, with 8 bases left between them. The CDR3 covers 14 residues. Germline loops: CDR1 LNHNV, CDR2 YYDKDF (reference sequence). As DNA, the CDR3 is TGTGCCACCAGCAGAGTATCAGAAACCGGGGAGCTGTTTTTT. This translates into CATSRVSETGELFF. The whole variable domain, filled in from reference TRBV15 and TRBJ2-2, reads DAMVIQNPRYQVTQFGKPVTLSCSQTLNHNVMYWYQQKSSQAPKLLFHYYDKDFNNEADTPDNFQSRRPNTSFCFLDIRSPGLGDTAMYLCATSRVSETGELFFGEGSRLTVL.

In this sample, this clone turned up a few times. The V and J genes are TRBV27 and TRBJ1-1; D is perhaps TRBD1 (6 bases). Germline assignment: CDR1 MNHEY and CDR2 SMNVEV (reference sequence). The CDR3 loop spans 14 amino acids. V was cut by 3 bases and J by 4 bases, with 12 bases left in between. CDR3 DNA: TGTGCCAGCAGTTTTGGGGGCAGGGGCACTGAAGCTTTCTTT. This translates into CASSFGGRGTEAFF.

On this clone itself: This CDR3 is also generated by other DNA sequences in the sample. The chain is built from TRBV6-6 and TRBJ2-1, with TRBD1 matching 7 bases. This CDR3 comprises 12 residues. CDR1 and CDR2 (germline): MNHNY, SVGAGI (reference sequence). V lost 6 bases to trimming and J lost 6 bases; unmatched junction nucleotides: 2. CDR3 in DNA: TGTGCCAGCAGCGCAGGGGGCAATGAGCAGTTCTTC. Translated, it gives CASSAGGNEQFF.

V usage is TRBV7-9 and J usage is TRBJ1-1; D is perhaps TRBD1 (5 bases). This CDR3 region has 14 residues. V shed 4 bases and J shed 3 bases, with 12 bases lying between them. Germline V gene sequence: CDR1 SEHNR, CDR2 FQNEAQ (reference sequence). The CDR3 sequence is CASSSGWGDTEAFF. CDR3 coding DNA: TGTGCCAGCAGCTCGGGATGGGGGGACACTGAAGCTTTCTTT. The full variable domain, in which reference TRBV7-9 and TRBJ1-1 provide the parts outside the CDR3, is DTGVSQNPRHKITKRGQNVTFRCDPISEHNRLYWYRQTLGQGPEFLTYFQNEAQLEKSRLLSDRFSAERPKGSFSTLEIQRTEQGDSAMYLCASSSGWGDTEAFFGQGTRLTVV.

V is TRBV5-1 and J is TRBJ1-4; 9 bases fit TRBD1. V lost 4 bases to trimming and J lost 4 bases; unmatched junction nucleotides: 8. There are 16 residues in the CDR3. Germline CDR1 SGHRS, CDR2 YFSETQ. CDR3 in amino acids: CASSPWTGADNEKLFF. The CDR3 DNA reads TGCGCCAGCAGCCCCTGGACAGGGGCCGATAATGAAAAACTGTTTTTT. Using reference TRBV5-1 and TRBJ1-4 for the parts outside the CDR3, the full variable domain is KAGVTQTPRYLIKTRGQQVTLSCSPISGHRSVSWYQQTPGQGLQFLFEYFSETQRNKGNFPGRFSGRQFSNSRSEMNVSTLELGDSALYLCASSPWTGADNEKLFFGSGTQLSVL.

This chain uses TRBV6-5 with TRBJ2-2, with 7 bases identical to TRBD1. The CDR3 contains 14 residues. The junction had 4 bases not matched to a gene; V was cut back by 5 bases and J by 4 bases. Germline V gene lookup returns CDR1 MNHEY and CDR2 SVGAGI. The chain's CDR3 is CASSEQGFTGELFF. Written as DNA, the CDR3 is TGTGCCAGCAGTGAACAGGGGTTCACCGGGGAGCTGTTTTTT.

This rearrangement joins TRBV6-5 to TRBJ2-7; 7 nucleotides line up with TRBD1. The length of the CDR3 is 13 residues. Germline V gene sequence: CDR1 MNHEY, CDR2 SVGAGI. The junction had 10 bases not matched to a gene; V was cut back by 7 bases and J by 7 bases. The CDR3 loop is CASKGQSFGEQYF. In nucleotides, the CDR3 is TGTGCCAGCAAGGGACAGTCTTTTGGGGAGCAGTACTTC.

The CDR3 nucleotides read TGTGCCAGCAGTTTAAGCTCCTACGAGCAGTACTTC. It is translated as CASSLSSYEQYF. The chain couples TRBV6-5 to TRBJ2-7; D is unresolved. The CDR3 has 12 residues. Trimming cost V 4 bases and J 0 bases, with 4 bases left between them. From germline, CDR1 is MNHEY and CDR2 SVGAGI.

The chain combines TRBV5-1 with TRBJ2-1; the match to TRBD2 covers 13 bases. Germline trimming cut 5 bases from V and 11 bases from J; bases unmatched to any gene: 10. CDR3 size: 15 residues. Germline V gene lookup returns CDR1 SGHRS and CDR2 YFSETQ. The CDR3 reads CASSFPRTSGRQQFF. CDR3 nucleotides: TGCGCCAGCAGTTTTCCTCGGACTAGCGGGAGACAGCAGTTCTTC. The whole variable domain, remainder taken from reference TRBV5-1 and TRBJ2-1, is KAGVTQTPRYLIKTRGQQVTLSCSPISGHRSVSWYQQTPGQGLQFLFEYFSETQRNKGNFPGRFSGRQFSNSRSEMNVSTLELGDSALYLCASSFPRTSGRQQFFGPGTRLTVL.